This TCR beta chain was sequenced in a study of T cell repertoires in cytomegalovirus infection. Study at large: In public TCR beta signatures, there were indications of both CMV infection and matching HLA type.

TCRdb re-called the reads with MiXCR, one entry per CDR3 protein. The profile covers around 310,000 distinct CDR3 sequences, with roughly a sixth appearing a single time and around 12% taken by the ten largest. In this sample, this clonotype turned up a few times. What it recognizes is unknown. Findings and limits, study-wide: Across the ex vivo response, the dominant clonotypes were HLA-C-restricted CMV-specific TCR beta clonotypes. Of the TCR beta families, the public ones yielded a cumulative frequency that identified carriers of CMV plus the relevant HLA.

This CDR3 region has 14 residues. Trimming cost V 8 bases and J 0 bases; bases outside gene matches: 7. Germline values: CDR1 SNHLY, CDR2 FYNNEI. This TCR was recovered from a human donor in good health (CMV status not recorded). Some clones in this sample may be carry-over from other donors' samples. Sequences were obtained from PBMCs. V and J are TRBV2 and TRBJ2-7; 7 nucleotides match TRBD1. The CDR3 DNA reads as TGTGCCAGCGACTCTGGGACAGCCTCCTACGAGCAGTACTTC. It encodes CASDSGTASYEQYF.